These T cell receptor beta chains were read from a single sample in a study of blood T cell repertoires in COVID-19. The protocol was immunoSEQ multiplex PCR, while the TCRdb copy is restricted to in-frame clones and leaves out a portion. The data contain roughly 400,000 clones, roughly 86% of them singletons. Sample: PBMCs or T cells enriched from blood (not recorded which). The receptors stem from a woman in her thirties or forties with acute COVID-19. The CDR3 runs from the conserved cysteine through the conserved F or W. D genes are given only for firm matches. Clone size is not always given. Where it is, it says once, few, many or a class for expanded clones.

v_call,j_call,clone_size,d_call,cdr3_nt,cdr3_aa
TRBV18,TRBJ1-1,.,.,TGTGCCAGCTCACCCCGGAACACTGAAGCTTTCTTT,CASSPRNTEAFF
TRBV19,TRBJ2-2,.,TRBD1,TGTGCCAGTAGCCCGGACAGGGGGCCCGGGGAGCTGTTTTTT,CASSPDRGPGELFF
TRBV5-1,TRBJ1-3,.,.,TGCGCCAGCAGCTGGGAGGGGTCTGGAAACACCATATATTTT,CASSWEGSGNTIYF
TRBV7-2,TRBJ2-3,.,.,TGTGCCAGCAGCTTAGAGCGGGCTATCGCAGATACGCAGTATTTT,CASSLERAIADTQYF
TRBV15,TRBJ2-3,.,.,TGTGCCACCAGCAGAGTAACAGGGAGCACAGATACGCAGTATTTT,CATSRVTGSTDTQYF
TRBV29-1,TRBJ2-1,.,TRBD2,TGCAGCGTTGAAGCGTCTAGCGGGTATTACAATGAGCAGTTCTTC,CSVEASSGYYNEQFF
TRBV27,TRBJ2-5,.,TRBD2,TGTGCCAGCAGTTTACTAGCGGGGGGGCCACAAGAGACCCAGTACTTC,CASSLLAGGPQETQYF
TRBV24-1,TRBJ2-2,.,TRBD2,TGTGCCACCAGTGCTTTGAGAGGGACTAGCGGGGGGGACACCGGGGAGCTGTTTTTT,CATSALRGTSGGDTGELFF
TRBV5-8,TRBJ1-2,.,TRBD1,TGTGCCAGCAGCTTCGCGGACAGGGAGTATGGCTACACCTTC,CASSFADREYGYTF
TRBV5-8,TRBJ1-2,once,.,TGTGCCAGCAGCTTGAGGGGGGGCGCCTATGGCTACACCTTC,CASSLRGGAYGYTF
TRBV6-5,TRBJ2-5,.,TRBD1,TGTGCCAGCACCAGGACAGGGCTGGGGGCCCAGTACTTC,CASTRTGLGAQYF
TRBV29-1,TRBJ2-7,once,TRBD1,TGCAGCGTTGTACGACAGGGGGCTGGCGAGCAGTACTTC,CSVVRQGAGEQYF
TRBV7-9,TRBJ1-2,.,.,TGTGCCAGCAGGTTAACATCGGGGGTCTGGGGCTACACCTTC,CASRLTSGVWGYTF
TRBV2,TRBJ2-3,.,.,TGTGCCAGCAGCCAAGCAAAAAGCACAGATACGCAGTATTTT,CASSQAKSTDTQYF
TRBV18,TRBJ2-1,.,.,TGTGCCAGCTCACCAGCGGGACAGAGCTCCTACAATGAGCAGTTCTTC,CASSPAGQSSYNEQFF
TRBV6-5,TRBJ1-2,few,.,TGTGCCAGCAGCTCCGGGATGAAAAACGTCTATGGCTACACCTTC,CASSSGMKNVYGYTF
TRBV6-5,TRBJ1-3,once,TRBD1,TGTGCCAGCAGAAGGACAGGGGAAAACACCATATATTTT,CASRRTGENTIYF
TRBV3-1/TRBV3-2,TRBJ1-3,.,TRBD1,TGTGCCAGCAGCCAGAGGGACAGTAGGGGAAACACCATATATTTT,CASSQRDSRGNTIYF
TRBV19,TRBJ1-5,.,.,TGTGCCAGTAGTGCAATTCAGGGAGGGGGCAATCAGCCCCAGCATTTT,CASSAIQGGGNQPQHF
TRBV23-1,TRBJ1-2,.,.,TGCGCCAGCAGTCAATCGATTAGCCGCCTTTATGGCTACACCTTC,CASSQSISRLYGYTF
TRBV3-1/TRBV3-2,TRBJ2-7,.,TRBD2,TGTGCCAGCAGCACGGGACTAGTTCCCTACGAGCAGTACTTC,CASSTGLVPYEQYF
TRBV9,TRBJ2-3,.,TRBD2,TGTGCCAGCAGCCGACTAGCGGGGTCCACAGATACGCAGTATTTT,CASSRLAGSTDTQYF
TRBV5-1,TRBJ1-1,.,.,TGCGCCAGCAGCTCCGAAGACAGACAACTTGAAGCTTTCTTT,CASSSEDRQLEAFF
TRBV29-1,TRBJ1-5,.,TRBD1,TGCAGCGCCAGGGACAGCGTGGGCAATCAGCCCCAGCATTTT,CSARDSVGNQPQHF
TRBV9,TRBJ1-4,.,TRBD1,TGTGCCAGCAGCGCCGTACAGGGGTTTAATGAAAAACTGTTTTTT,CASSAVQGFNEKLFF
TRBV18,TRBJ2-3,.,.,TGTGCCAGCTCACTAAACCCGGGGATTAGTGCAGATACGCAGTATTTT,CASSLNPGISADTQYF
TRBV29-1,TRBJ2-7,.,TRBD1,TGCAGCGTTGAAACAGGGGCCTACGAGCAGTACTTC,CSVETGAYEQYF
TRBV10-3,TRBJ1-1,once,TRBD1,TGTGCCATCAGTGGAGGACAGGGTCGGGACACTGAAGCTTTCTTT,CAISGGQGRDTEAFF
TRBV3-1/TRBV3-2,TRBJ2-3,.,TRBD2,TGTGCCAGCAGCCAACGTCGACTAGCGGGGATCACAGATACGCAGTATTTT,CASSQRRLAGITDTQYF
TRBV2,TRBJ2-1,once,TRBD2,TGTGCCAGCAGTTCGACTAGCGGGGGGGCCTATGAGCAGTTCTTC,CASSSTSGGAYEQFF
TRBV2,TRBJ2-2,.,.,TGTGCCAGCAGCCTAAACGGAGGGAGGGGGGAGCTGTTTTTT,CASSLNGGRGELFF
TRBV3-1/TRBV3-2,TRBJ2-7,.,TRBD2,TGTGCCAGCAGCCCCTCCCTCGGCGGGGGCTACGAGCAGTACTTC,CASSPSLGGGYEQYF
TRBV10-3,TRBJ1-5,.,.,TGTGCCATCAGTGCACAGGGAGAGGATCAGCCCCAGCATTTT,CAISAQGEDQPQHF
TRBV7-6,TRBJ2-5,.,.,TGTGCCAGCAGCTTAGACGAGGTCGGGACCCAGTACTTC,CASSLDEVGTQYF
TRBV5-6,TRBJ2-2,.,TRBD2,TGTGCCAGCAGCTTGAGAGGGCCGCGCGGGGGGACCAGCACCGGGGAGCTGTTTTTT,CASSLRGPRGGTSTGELFF
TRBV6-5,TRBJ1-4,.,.,TGTGCCAGCAGTTCGGTTCCCTCCGTCCGGAATGAAAAACTGTTTTTT,CASSSVPSVRNEKLFF
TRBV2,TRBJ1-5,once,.,TGTGCCAGCAGGAACCAATACGCGAGCAATCAGCCCCAGCATTTT,CASRNQYASNQPQHF
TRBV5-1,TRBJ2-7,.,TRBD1,TGCGCCAGCAGCTTGGCCGGGACAGGGGGCGAGCAGTACTTC,CASSLAGTGGEQYF
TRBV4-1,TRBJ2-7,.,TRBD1,TGCGCCAGCAGCTACACCGGGACAGGGGTTTCTGACGAGCAGTACTTC,CASSYTGTGVSDEQYF
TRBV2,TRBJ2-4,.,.,TGTGCCAGCATGGACAACAAAAACATTCAGTACTTC,CASMDNKNIQYF
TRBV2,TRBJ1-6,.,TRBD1,TGTGCCAGCAGTGACTCGAAGGGCACCGGGACAGGTTATAATTCACCCCTCCACTTT,CASSDSKGTGTGYNSPLHF
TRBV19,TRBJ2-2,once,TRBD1,TGTGCCAGTAGCAACTTTCGACAGGGTGGTGCCGGGGAGCTGTTTTTT,CASSNFRQGGAGELFF
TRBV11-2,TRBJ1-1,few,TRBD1,TGTGCCAGCAGCCCCCGGGACAGGGTGATTGATACTGAAGCTTTCTTT,CASSPRDRVIDTEAFF
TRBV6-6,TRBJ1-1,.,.,TGTGCCAGCAGTTACGCGGGCGGGGCCACTGAAGCTTTCTTT,CASSYAGGATEAFF
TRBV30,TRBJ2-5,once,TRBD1,TGTGCCTGGATGGACAGGAGGAGTGGGGAGACCCAGTACTTC,CAWMDRRSGETQYF
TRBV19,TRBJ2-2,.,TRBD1,TGTGCCAGTGGGGACAGGGGGCGAGGGGACACCGGGGAGCTGTTTTTT,CASGDRGRGDTGELFF
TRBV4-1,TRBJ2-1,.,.,TGCGCCAGCAGCCAAGCTGGGGGGAAGGATCCGTTCTTC,CASSQAGGKDPFF